One sample yielded the 27 T cell receptor beta chains listed below, sequenced in a study of blood T cell repertoires in COVID-19. Produced via immunoSEQ multiplex PCR; TCRdb's table is partial and in-frame only. This sample has around 340,000 clones, with 65% to 90% found just once. The sample comprised PBMCs or T cells enriched from blood (not recorded which). The origin of the receptors is a woman in her thirties or forties with acute COVID-19.

This clone was observed once. The DNA for the CDR3 is TGTGCCAGCAGCTTGAGGACTAGGGTTGGCTACGAGCAGTACTTC. Protein product: CASSLRTRVGYEQYF. The V gene is TRBV11-1, the J gene TRBJ2-7; 7 bases agree with TRBD2. From germline, CDR1 is SGHAT and CDR2 FQDESV (reference sequence). The trim removed 3 bases at V and 3 bases at J, leaving 8 bases unmatched. CDR3 size: 15 residues.

The V call is TRBV6-5, the J call TRBJ2-1, with a possible D match to TRBD2 (5 bases). Trimming took off 8 bases at V and 11 bases at J, with 13 bases between the two ends. Germline V gene data show CDR1 as MNHEY and CDR2 as SVGAGI. The CDR3 extends over 11 amino acids. This CDR3 reads CASEGGRKQFF. CDR3 DNA: TGTGCCAGCGAGGGTGGTCGAAAGCAGTTCTTC.

A single count supports this clone. In DNA, the CDR3 is TGTGCCAGCAGCCAAGATTTGGGATCCAGGGGTGATCAGTTTTTT. Amino acids: CASSQDLGSRGDQFF. The chain carries TRBV4-2 and TRBJ1-4, with D possibly matching TRBD1 (6 bases). V lost 0 bases to trimming and J lost 16 bases, with 21 bases between them. Germline loops: CDR1 LGHNA, CDR2 YNFKEQ. This CDR3 has 15 residues.

This chain links TRBV3-1 (or the pseudogene TRBV3-2) with TRBJ2-7, with 9 bases aligning to TRBD2. From germline, CDR1 is LGHDT and CDR2 YNNKEL (reference sequence). The CDR3 spans 15 residues. Trimming at V came to 4 bases and at J to 3 bases, leaving 7 bases not matched to a gene. The CDR3 region is CASSPTGTSRYEQYF. The CDR3 nucleotides read TGTGCCAGCAGCCCAACCGGGACTAGCCGCTACGAGCAGTACTTC.

This sequence joins TRBV6-4 and TRBJ2-2; maybe TRBD2 (5 bases). The CDR3 is 18 amino acids. The ends were cut back, 5 bases at V and 6 bases at J, with 25 bases in the middle. Per germline, CDR1 MRHNA and CDR2 SNTAGT. In DNA, the CDR3 is TGTGCCAGCAGTCGCGCCCTCTCATCATTAGTCGGGGCCGGGGAGCTGTTTTTT. Translated: CASSRALSSLVGAGELFF.

V gene TRBV11-2 combines with J gene TRBJ2-1; TRBD2 agrees at 9 bases. This CDR3 comprises 15 residues. V dropped 4 bases and J dropped 7; count of bases not matched to a gene: 8. Per the germline V gene, CDR1 is SGHAT and CDR2 is FQNNGV. The CDR3 loop is CASSWEGLARNEQFF. The CDR3 DNA sequence: TGTGCCAGCAGCTGGGAGGGACTAGCTCGGAATGAGCAGTTCTTC.

This sequence joins TRBV7-2 and TRBJ2-7, with 9 bases identical to TRBD2. V was pared by 5 bases and J by 4 bases, with 6 bases of the junction left unmatched. Germline loops: CDR1 SGHTA, CDR2 FQGNSA. CDR3 length: 14 amino acids. CDR3: CASSLRLAAYEQYF. The CDR3 DNA follows: TGTGCCAGCAGCCTTCGACTAGCGGCTTACGAGCAGTACTTC.

The chain combines TRBV7-8 with TRBJ2-1; 8 bases agree with TRBD1. Germline trimming cut 5 bases from V and 8 bases from J; bases unmatched to any gene: 5. This CDR3 is 13 amino acids long. Germline CDR1 is SGHVS and CDR2 is FQNEAQ. The CDR3 nucleotides are TGTGCCAGCAGCCCCGACAGGGGCCATGAGCAGTTCTTC. Encoded protein: CASSPDRGHEQFF.

V and J are TRBV18 and TRBJ2-3; 7 bases map to TRBD2. The junction had 6 bases not matched to a gene; V was cut back by 2 bases and J by 1 base. The CDR3 has 16 residues. The V gene's germline CDR1 is KGHSH and CDR2 LQKENI. The CDR3 DNA is TGTGCCAGCTCACCAGACTGGGCGGGGGGCACAGATACGCAGTATTTT. Translation gives CASSPDWAGGTDTQYF.

CDR3 coding DNA: TGTGCCAGCAGCTTAGCCCGGGAGGGCCGCCCGTACTTC. Amino acids: CASSLAREGRPYF. This chain uses TRBV7-2 with TRBJ2-7; 8 positions agree with TRBD2. CDR1 SGHTA and CDR2 FQGNSA come from the germline V gene. V dropped 0 bases and J dropped 12; count of bases not matched to a gene: 7. This CDR3 is built from 13 residues. Based on the CDR3 plus reference TRBV7-2 and TRBJ2-7, the full variable domain is GAGVSQSPSNKVTEKGKDVELRCDPISGHTALYWYRQSLGQGLEFLIYFQGNSAPDKSGLPSDRFSAERTGGSVSTLTIQRTQQEDSAVYLCASSLAREGRPYFGPGTRLTVT.

This chain links TRBV7-9 with TRBJ2-3, with TRBD2 matching over 8 bases. Unmatched junction bases numbered 3, after V lost 5 bases and J lost 2 bases. The CDR3 has 14 residues. Per germline, CDR1 SEHNR and CDR2 FQNEAQ (reference sequence). CDR3 in amino acids: CASSISGVTDTQYF. The CDR3 DNA sequence: TGTGCCAGCAGCATTAGCGGGGTCACAGATACGCAGTATTTT.

The chain has TRBV3-1 (or the pseudogene TRBV3-2) and TRBJ2-7; the match to TRBD1 covers 10 bases. Trimming took 4 bases from V and 5 from J; bases not matched to a gene: 8. Germline V gives CDR1 LGHDT, CDR2 YNNKEL (reference sequence). This CDR3 is built from 15 residues. CDR3 nucleotide sequence: TGTGCCAGCAGCCTTGGGACAGGGGTTTGGAACGAGCAGTACTTC. It yields the protein CASSLGTGVWNEQYF.

The chain employs TRBV27 and TRBJ2-2; a possible D gene is TRBD2 (5 bases). V was pared by 4 bases and J by 6 bases, with 18 bases between. The CDR3 covers 16 residues. The germline CDR1 and CDR2 sequences are MNHEY and SMNVEV (reference sequence). CDR3 sequence (DNA): TGTGCCAGCAGTTCCCGTCGGGATCAGGAGGCCGGGGAGCTGTTTTTT. Its translation is CASSSRRDQEAGELFF.

V and J are TRBV7-2 and TRBJ2-3, with 11 positions matching TRBD2. The CDR3 spans 16 residues. The germline V gene has CDR1 SGHTA and CDR2 FQGNSA. Trimming cost V 4 bases and J 4 bases; bases outside gene matches: 7. In DNA, the CDR3 is TGTGCCAGCAGCTCTAGACTAGCGGGGCAGGCAGATACGCAGTATTTT. This sequence encodes CASSSRLAGQADTQYF.

This clone is a singleton in its sample. This specimen includes other DNA sequences encoding the same CDR3. This chain joins TRBV18 and TRBJ1-1; 9 bases are shared with TRBD1. CDR1 and CDR2 (germline): KGHSH, LQKENI. The trim removed 3 bases at V and 0 bases at J, leaving 2 bases unmatched. This CDR3 spans 15 amino acids. The DNA for the CDR3 is TGTGCCAGCTCACCCGGACAGGGGATGAACACTGAAGCTTTCTTT. Amino acid sequence: CASSPGQGMNTEAFF.

CDR3 sequence (DNA): TGTGCCAGCTCACAAATAGCGGGCCTCACAGATACGCAGTATTTT. Translation: CASSQIAGLTDTQYF. The chain couples TRBV18 to TRBJ2-3; 7 nucleotides match TRBD2. J gave up 2 bases and V 4 bases, and 6 bases lay outside the gene matches. Germline CDR1 and CDR2: KGHSH and LQKENI. This CDR3 is built from 15 residues. Looking up the rest from reference TRBV18 and TRBJ2-3 gives the full variable domain: NAGVMQNPRHLVRRRGQEARLRCSPMKGHSHVYWYRQLPEEGLKFMVYLQKENIIDESGMPKERFSAEFPKEGPSILRIQQVVRGDSAAYFCASSQIAGLTDTQYFGPGTRLTVL.

The chain uses TRBV5-5 and TRBJ1-1; the D is unclear. The CDR3 runs to 15 residues. V was trimmed by 5 bases and J by 1 base, leaving 15 bases between them. Germline V gives CDR1 SGHKS, CDR2 YYEKEE (reference sequence). The CDR3 protein is CASRPALGWNTEAFF. In nucleotides, the CDR3 is TGTGCCAGCAGACCGGCTTTGGGCTGGAACACTGAAGCTTTCTTT.

A single count supports this clone. The rearrangement joins TRBV7-2 to TRBJ1-4; D might be TRBD1 (6 bases). The CDR3 is 15 residues long. Trimming removed 3 bases at V and 5 bases at J, with 13 bases between. Germline CDR1 reads SGHTA; CDR2 reads FQGNSA. The CDR3 region has the DNA TGTGCCAGCAGCTTCAGGGGCAGGCAGAATGAAAAACTGTTTTTT. Its translation is CASSFRGRQNEKLFF. Full variable domain (missing parts from reference TRBV7-2 and TRBJ1-4): GAGVSQSPSNKVTEKGKDVELRCDPISGHTALYWYRQSLGQGLEFLIYFQGNSAPDKSGLPSDRFSAERTGGSVSTLTIQRTQQEDSAVYLCASSFRGRQNEKLFFGSGTQLSVL.

J is TRBJ2-7 and V is TRBV27, with 10 bases matching TRBD2. CDR3 length: 15 residues. Germline V CDR1 and CDR2: MNHEY, SMNVEV (reference sequence). The trim removed 5 bases at V and 3 bases at J, leaving 7 bases unmatched. The CDR3 is CASSPKREGFYEQYF. The CDR3 nucleotides are TGTGCCAGCAGTCCGAAGCGGGAGGGTTTCTACGAGCAGTACTTC.

This chain uses TRBV5-1 with TRBJ1-2, with 10 bases lining up with TRBD1. Germline values: CDR1 SGHRS, CDR2 YFSETQ. The CDR3 is 16 amino acids. V was clipped by 4 bases and J by 4 bases; unmatched bases: 10. The CDR3 DNA reads TGCGCCAGCAGCCTTACCGGGACAGGGGTCTTCTATGGCTACACCTTC. It is translated as CASSLTGTGVFYGYTF.

This clone was found once. The chain combines TRBV2 with TRBJ2-2, with D possibly matching TRBD2 (7 bases). The germline CDR1 and CDR2 sequences are SNHLY and FYNNEI. The germline V and J ends were trimmed by 11 bases and 4 bases, with 14 bases remaining between them. There are 13 residues in the CDR3. CDR3 sequence: CAGGAGTTGELFF. The CDR3, as DNA: TGTGCCGGGGGGGCTGGAACCACCGGGGAGCTGTTTTTT. Variable domain in full (rest from reference TRBV2 and TRBJ2-2): EPEVTQTPSHQVTQMGQEVILRCVPISNHLYFYWYRQILGQKVEFLVSFYNNEISEKSEIFDDQFSVERPDGSNFTLKIRSTKLEDSAMYFCAGGAGTTGELFFGEGSRLTVL.

This clone was seen once. The rearrangement joins TRBV19 to TRBJ1-6; no firm D call. The CDR3 has 13 amino acids. V dropped 7 bases and J dropped 4 bases, with 8 bases sitting between them. Germline CDR1 LNHDA, CDR2 SQIVND (reference sequence). The CDR3 here is CASTSEYNSPLHF. The CDR3 DNA reads TGTGCCAGTACCTCGGAGTATAATTCACCCCTCCACTTT.

The gene calls are TRBV9 and TRBJ1-4, with unresolved D. The V gene's germline CDR1 is SGDLS and CDR2 YYNGEE. The CDR3 totals 15 residues. V was shortened by 3 bases and J by 4 bases, with 13 bases between the two germline ends. This chain's CDR3 is CASSAFGEINEKLFF. CDR3 in DNA: TGTGCCAGCAGCGCTTTCGGGGAGATTAATGAAAAACTGTTTTTT.

This clone was detected a few times. CDR3 region: CASCLWTGGGNEKLFF. DNA for the CDR3: TGCGCCAGCTGTCTGTGGACAGGTGGGGGAAATGAAAAACTGTTTTTT. The V call is TRBV5-1, the J call TRBJ1-4; TRBD1 matches 7 bases. CDR3 length: 16 residues. CDR1 is SGHRS, CDR2 YFSETQ, per germline. V lost 7 bases to trimming and J lost 5 bases; unmatched junction nucleotides: 14. The whole variable domain, filled in from reference TRBV5-1 and TRBJ1-4, reads KAGVTQTPRYLIKTRGQQVTLSCSPISGHRSVSWYQQTPGQGLQFLFEYFSETQRNKGNFPGRFSGRQFSNSRSEMNVSTLELGDSALYLCASCLWTGGGNEKLFFGSGTQLSVL.

The chain joins TRBV11-1 to TRBJ2-7; 8 positions match TRBD2. The CDR3 length is 14 residues. V shed 3 bases and J 2 bases; nucleotides not matched to a gene: 3. In germline, CDR1 is SGHAT, CDR2 FQDESV (reference sequence). The CDR3 sequence is CASSLSGLAYEQYF. The CDR3 coding sequence is TGTGCCAGCAGCTTGTCGGGACTAGCCTACGAGCAGTACTTC. The entire variable domain, with the rest obtained from reference TRBV11-1 and TRBJ2-7, is as follows: EAEVAQSPRYKITEKSQAVAFWCDPISGHATLYWYRQILGQGPELLVQFQDESVVDDSQLPKDRFSAERLKGVDSTLKIQPAELGDSAMYLCASSLSGLAYEQYFGPGTRLTVT.

J is TRBJ1-5 and V is TRBV30, with TRBD1 identical over 7 bases. The CDR3 is 14 residues long. The ends lost 4 bases at V and 4 bases at J; junction bases unmatched: 7. Germline lookup yields CDR1 GTSNPN and CDR2 SVGIG (reference sequence). The CDR3 loop reads CAWNPGTVNQPQHF. The CDR3, as DNA: TGTGCCTGGAATCCGGGGACAGTGAATCAGCCCCAGCATTTT.

The V and J genes are TRBV9 and TRBJ1-1, with 9 bases aligning to TRBD1. The CDR3 spans 15 residues. Germline V CDR1 and CDR2: SGDLS, YYNGEE. The J segment lost 2 bases and the V segment lost 2 bases, leaving 4 bases of the junction unmatched. The CDR3 protein is CASSVGQGRNTEAFF. CDR3 in DNA: TGTGCCAGCAGCGTGGGACAGGGTCGAAACACTGAAGCTTTCTTT.